The entry below describes one T cell receptor beta chain. Its antigen is unidentified. Sequenced by immunoSEQ multiplex PCR; TCRdb stores in-frame clones only, minus some. This sample has about 100,000 clones, with 88% found just once. Germline CDR1 and CDR2: LGHDT and YNNKEL (reference sequence). This CDR3 spans 17 amino acids. V shed 0 bases and J 9 bases; nucleotides not matched to a gene: 8. The source of the sample is a study of T cell responses to AZD1222 COVID-19 vaccine. Whole-study findings and limits: The CD4 TCRs associated with vaccination extended across spike and predominated at 160-218 and 743-854.

This sample comprised peripheral blood, obtained on day 0 of AZD1222 vaccination. The receptor comes from an adult in good health. V and J are TRBV3-1 (or the pseudogene TRBV3-2) and TRBJ2-1; TRBD2 agrees at 13 bases. The CDR3 DNA reads as TGTGCCAGCAGCCAAGATCGGGGGACTAGCGGGATCAGTGAGCAGTTCTTC. Its translation is CASSQDRGTSGISEQFF.